Each of the 15 T cell receptor beta chains below was sequenced from the same sample in a study of beta chain features in type 1 diabetes. Sequenced material consisted of expressed TCRB transcripts (all of the isolated RNA was reverse transcribed). Sequencing was performed with immunoSEQ multiplex PCR; in TCRdb, only in-frame clones are kept and a portion is missing. The sample consists of a few hundred thousand clones, 25% to 35% of them appearing once. Material for sequencing was naive CD4+ T cells from blood. These TCRs come from a man aged 18 to 35 in good health.

The chain uses TRBV27 and TRBJ2-2, with 13 bases that match TRBD2. Trimming took 5 bases from V and 5 from J; bases not matched to a gene: 8. In germline, CDR1 is MNHEY, CDR2 SMNVEV (reference sequence). This CDR3 region has 17 residues. The CDR3 here is CASSRGLAGVYTGELFF. In DNA, the CDR3 is TGTGCCAGCAGTCGTGGACTAGCGGGAGTATATACCGGGGAGCTGTTTTTT.

About this clone: An end of the junction does not agree with germline; a read error may underlie this. This chain uses TRBV15 with TRBJ2-7; D might be TRBD1 (6 bases). The length of the CDR3 is 15 residues. CDR1 and CDR2 from the germline V gene are LNHNV and YYDKDF (reference sequence). CDR3 bases: TGTGCCACCAGCAGACTGGACAGCCCCTCCCACGAGCAGTACTTC. Its protein product is CATSRLDSPSHEQYF.

The genes are TRBV18 and TRBJ2-7, with TRBD1 matching 8 bases. Losses at the gene ends were 0 bases for V and 5 bases for J; bases not matched to a gene: 0. The germline V gene has CDR1 KGHSH and CDR2 LQKENI. CDR3 length equals 13 residues. CDR3 in amino acids: CASSPPGQDEQYF. In DNA form, the CDR3 reads TGTGCCAGCTCACCACCGGGACAGGACGAGCAGTACTTC.

This chain links TRBV2 with TRBJ2-5, with D perhaps TRBD2 (5 bases). The CDR3 length is 11 residues. Germline V lookup: CDR1 SNHLY, CDR2 FYNNEI. V was cut by 5 bases and J by 4 bases, with 5 bases left in between. CDR3 DNA sequence: TGTGCCAGCAGTCGGGGAGAGACCCAGTACTTC. It translates to CASSRGETQYF.

The chain recombines TRBV9 with TRBJ2-7; 14 bases line up with TRBD2. V trimming: 4 bases; J trimming: 7 bases; junction bases outside the gene matches: 7. The CDR3 is 15 residues long. CDR1 SGDLS and CDR2 YYNGEE come from the germline V gene. Here the CDR3 DNA reads TGTGCCAGCAGCACGGGACTAGCGGGAGTTAGGGAGCAGTACTTC. This sequence encodes CASSTGLAGVREQYF.

This chain links TRBV7-2 with TRBJ2-5, with D perhaps TRBD2 (6 bases). CDR3 length equals 14 residues. Looked up from germline, CDR1 is SGHTA and CDR2 is FQGNSA. The ends were cut back, 6 bases at V and 5 bases at J, with 16 bases in the middle. The CDR3 DNA reads as TGTGCCAGCAGGAGGACTAAAAGCGGTGAGACCCAGTACTTC. Residues: CASRRTKSGETQYF.

Turning to this clone: Other DNA variants within this sample encode the same CDR3. The chain couples TRBV30 to TRBJ1-5; D is undetermined. Germline CDR1 is GTSNPN and CDR2 is SVGIG (reference sequence). The CDR3 sequence is 14 residues long. V dropped 3 bases and J dropped 0 bases, with 9 bases sitting between them. The CDR3, as DNA: TGTGCCTGGAGCGAACAGCTTAGCAATCAGCCCCAGCATTTT. Protein: CAWSEQLSNQPQHF.

The CDR3 loop is CASSFGTNYGYTF. For the CDR3, the DNA is TGCGCCAGCAGCTTCGGGACAAACTATGGCTACACCTTC. V usage is TRBV5-1 and J usage is TRBJ1-2, with D possibly TRBD1 on 6 matching bases. The V gene lost 2 bases and the J gene lost 2 bases, with 7 bases spanning the gap. The CDR3 sequence is 13 residues long. Per germline, CDR1 SGHRS and CDR2 YFSETQ.

This chain uses TRBV7-2 with TRBJ1-1, with 7 bases identical to TRBD1. The CDR3 extends over 14 amino acids. Germline values: CDR1 SGHTA, CDR2 FQGNSA. Losses at the gene ends were 6 bases for V and 3 bases for J; bases not matched to a gene: 7. CDR3 protein: CASSFDRVDTEAFF. The DNA of the CDR3 is TGTGCCAGCAGTTTCGACAGGGTGGACACTGAAGCTTTCTTT.

This clone was seen only a few times. The rearrangement uses TRBV5-1 and TRBJ2-7; 9 bases agree with TRBD2. CDR3 length: 15 amino acids. The germline gives CDR1 SGHRS, CDR2 YFSETQ. Unmatched junction bases numbered 11, after V lost 4 bases and J lost 6 bases. The CDR3 bases are TGCGCCAGCAGCGAAATAGCGGGAGCCCTAGGCGAGCAGTACTTC. Translated: CASSEIAGALGEQYF.

This clone was observed a handful of times. The V gene is TRBV9, the J gene TRBJ2-7; 7 bases fit TRBD2. Per the germline V gene, CDR1 is SGDLS and CDR2 is YYNGEE. V shed 0 bases and J 2 bases; nucleotides not matched to a gene: 5. The CDR3 has 15 amino acids. The CDR3 spells CASSVEDGRTYEQYF. DNA for the CDR3: TGTGCCAGCAGCGTAGAGGACGGGAGGACCTACGAGCAGTACTTC.

This clone was counted between two and nine times. The chain links TRBV4-1 to TRBJ2-3; D uncertain. The V end lost 4 bases, the J end lost 8 bases, and 10 bases lay between the germline ends. The CDR3 is 12 amino acids. The V gene's germline CDR1 is MGHRA and CDR2 YSYEKL. CDR3 sequence: CASSRPPSTQYF. The DNA of the CDR3 is TGCGCCAGCAGCCGTCCCCCCTCTACGCAGTATTTT.

This chain uses TRBV9 with TRBJ2-1; 10 nucleotides line up with TRBD2. Unmatched junction bases numbered 2, after V lost 0 bases and J lost 5 bases. The CDR3 contains 15 residues. Germline CDR1 reads SGDLS; CDR2 reads YYNGEE. CDR3 bases: TGTGCCAGCAGCGTAGTAGGGACTAGCGACAATGAGCAGTTCTTC. This encodes CASSVVGTSDNEQFF.

The chain employs TRBV7-2 and TRBJ2-7, with TRBD1 identical over 7 bases. V was pared by 5 bases and J by 0 bases, with 4 bases of the junction left unmatched. CDR3 size: 14 residues. The germline gives CDR1 SGHTA, CDR2 FQGNSA. The chain's CDR3 is CASSLQGLSYEQYF. The CDR3 DNA reads TGTGCCAGCAGCCTACAGGGGCTCTCCTACGAGCAGTACTTC.

This clone has just a few counts. This chain connects TRBV5-4 to TRBJ2-1; 13 bases line up with TRBD2. The V gene end was trimmed by 3 bases and the J gene end by 8 bases; junction bases not matched to a gene: 5. Looked up from germline, CDR1 is SGHNT and CDR2 is YYREEE (reference sequence). CDR3 size: 15 residues. The CDR3 DNA reads TGTGCCAGCAGCTCCCGGACTAGCGGGAGCTATGAGCAGTTCTTC. Translated, it gives CASSSRTSGSYEQFF.